Presented here are 10 T cell receptor beta chains from one specimen sequenced in a study of control samples from healthy donors and cancer patients. Only in-frame clones appear in the TCRdb table, and some are missing; sequencing was by immunoSEQ multiplex PCR. The table records 140,000 or so clones, 75% to 95% of them present only once. Sequencing was carried out using blood. The receptors were sampled from a man under 40 in good health.

The chain links TRBV10-3 to TRBJ2-1; the D gene is possibly TRBD2 (5 bases). The CDR3 is 14 amino acids. Germline V lookup: CDR1 ENHRY, CDR2 SYGVKD. Trimming removed 2 bases from V and 0 bases from J, with 5 bases in between. CDR3 sequence: CAISEAGSYNEQFF. CDR3 DNA: TGTGCCATCAGTGAGGCGGGCTCCTACAATGAGCAGTTCTTC.

This sequence joins TRBV6-5 and TRBJ2-1, with D possibly matching TRBD1 (5 bases). Trimming removed 6 bases at V and 4 bases at J, with 10 bases between. This CDR3 comprises 13 residues. The germline CDR1 and CDR2 sequences are MNHEY and SVGAGI. DNA for the CDR3: TGTGCCAGCAGACCAGACAGATACAATGAGCAGTTCTTC. Translating it yields CASRPDRYNEQFF.

This chain uses TRBV29-1 with TRBJ1-2; D ambiguous. CDR1 is SQVTM and CDR2 is ANQGSEA in the germline V gene. The CDR3 contains 12 residues. Deletions cut 2 bases from V and 4 bases from J, with 8 bases between. The CDR3 DNA reads as TGCAGCGTTGAACAGGATTCCTATGGCTACACCTTC. It translates to CSVEQDSYGYTF. Full variable domain (missing parts from reference TRBV29-1 and TRBJ1-2): SAVISQKPSRDICQRGTSLTIQCQVDSQVTMMFWYRQQPGQSLTLIATANQGSEATYESGFVIDKFPISRPNLTFSTLTVSNMSPEDSSIYLCSVEQDSYGYTFGSGTRLTVV.

This chain connects TRBV2 to TRBJ1-4, with 8 positions matching TRBD1. Germline CDR1 SNHLY, CDR2 FYNNEI. The ends lost 6 bases at V and 3 bases at J; junction bases unmatched: 3. There are 14 residues in the CDR3. CDR3 coding DNA: TGTGCCAGCAGCGGACAGGGAGCTAATGAAAAACTGTTTTTT. It yields the protein CASSGQGANEKLFF.

V gene TRBV21-1 combines with J gene TRBJ1-1. TRBV21-1 is a pseudogene segment. The CDR3 length is 10 residues. DNA for the CDR3: TGTGCCAGCAGCCCCAATAGAAAATTCTTT. Its protein product is CASSPNRKFF.

V is TRBV5-1 and J is TRBJ2-1; no clear D. This CDR3 has 14 residues. Looked up from germline, CDR1 is SGHRS and CDR2 is YFSETQ. The V end lost 0 bases, the J end lost 3 bases, and 7 bases lay between the germline ends. The CDR3 here is CASSLDRVYNEQFF. As DNA, the CDR3 is TGCGCCAGCAGCTTGGATAGGGTCTACAATGAGCAGTTCTTC.

This rearrangement joins TRBV12-3 or TRBV12-4 to TRBJ2-7, with D hard to call. CDR3 length: 13 residues. The V gene lost 8 bases and the J gene lost 4 bases, with 15 bases spanning the gap. The CDR3 DNA reads TGTGCCAGCTCAGATAGGGTTAATTACGAGCAGTACTTC. It specifies CASSDRVNYEQYF.

The V gene is TRBV28, the J gene TRBJ2-4; 7 bases map to TRBD2. Germline lookup yields CDR1 MDHEN and CDR2 SYDVKM. This CDR3 comprises 16 residues. V shed 6 bases, J shed 1 base, and the junction held 9 bases outside the gene matches. The CDR3 protein is CASSPPGEGAKNIQYF. CDR3 DNA sequence: TGTGCCAGCAGCCCCCCCGGGGAGGGGGCCAAAAACATTCAGTACTTC.

The chain links TRBV7-9 to TRBJ2-3; D is ambiguous. V was pared by 4 bases and J by 0 bases, with 2 bases between. This CDR3 spans 12 amino acids. Germline V CDR1 and CDR2: SEHNR, FQNEAQ (reference sequence). The CDR3, as DNA: TGTGCCAGCAGCTCTAGCACAGATACGCAGTATTTT. Its translation is CASSSSTDTQYF.

This chain connects TRBV5-1 to TRBJ2-7; tentatively, D is TRBD1 (8 bases). The V end lost 4 bases, the J end lost 0 bases, and 17 bases lay between the germline ends. This CDR3 region has 16 residues. CDR1 SGHRS and CDR2 YFSETQ come from the germline V gene. The CDR3 protein is CASSRIQGEGSYEQYF. The CDR3 bases are TGCGCCAGCAGCCGTATACAGGGGGAGGGCTCCTACGAGCAGTACTTC. The full variable domain, in which reference TRBV5-1 and TRBJ2-7 provide the parts outside the CDR3, is KAGVTQTPRYLIKTRGQQVTLSCSPISGHRSVSWYQQTPGQGLQFLFEYFSETQRNKGNFPGRFSGRQFSNSRSEMNVSTLELGDSALYLCASSRIQGEGSYEQYFGPGTRLTVT.